These 8 T cell receptor beta chains came from one sample sequenced in a study of response to subunit inactivated influenza vaccine. Each CDR3 protein is one row after TCRdb ran MiXCR on the RT-PCR reads. The sample consists of 550,000 to 650,000 distinct CDR3 sequences, roughly 12% of them appearing once. Material: PBMCs from blood, obtained on the day of vaccination. These receptors were collected from a man aged 45-65 years who received an inactivated influenza vaccine.

The chain is built from TRBV15 and TRBJ2-7, with 7 bases that match TRBD2. Germline V gives CDR1 LNHNV, CDR2 YYDKDF (reference sequence). There are 14 residues in the CDR3. Trimming took 0 bases from V and 3 from J; bases not matched to a gene: 2. CDR3 sequence reads: CATSRDRGVYEQYF. CDR3 nucleotide sequence: TGTGCCACCAGCAGAGATCGGGGGGTCTACGAGCAGTACTTC.

This clonotype showed up many times. The chain employs TRBV7-2 and TRBJ1-5; TRBD1 aligns across 7 bases. The CDR3 runs to 16 residues. V dropped 5 bases and J dropped 5; count of bases not matched to a gene: 12. The V gene's germline CDR1 is SGHTA and CDR2 FQGNSA. The CDR3 DNA is TGTGCCAGCAGCAAATTGCAGGGGGTTTGGCATCAGCCCCAGCATTTT. The encoded protein is CASSKLQGVWHQPQHF.

This clonotype was observed many times. This chain links TRBV28 with TRBJ2-5, with D maybe TRBD2 (6 bases). CDR1 and CDR2 (germline): MDHEN, SYDVKM. This CDR3 comprises 15 residues. Trimming removed 2 bases at V and 5 bases at J, with 15 bases between. The DNA for the CDR3 is TGTGCCAGCAGTTTAAATTTCGGGAGCGGGGAGACCCAGTACTTC. It is translated as CASSLNFGSGETQYF.

With regard to this clonotype: Sequence at one end of the junction differs from germline and may be a read error. The chain recombines TRBV4-3 with TRBJ1-4; D is ambiguous. CDR1 and CDR2 (germline): LGHNA, YSLEER. The CDR3 sequence is 15 residues long. DNA for the CDR3: TGCGCCAGCAGCCAAGATTGGCAGACTAACGAAAAACTGTTTTTT. Translating gives CASSQDWQTNEKLFF.

In this sample, this clonotype turned up a few times. The chain is built from TRBV6-6 and TRBJ2-2; D remains ambiguous. The CDR3 is 12 residues long. In germline, CDR1 is MNHNY, CDR2 SVGAGI (reference sequence). V was pared by 5 bases and J by 8 bases, with 9 bases between. For the CDR3, the DNA is TGTGCCAGCAGTCCGTATCTAGGGGAGCTGTTTTTT. It codes for CASSPYLGELFF.

This chain connects TRBV6-2 or TRBV6-3 to TRBJ1-5; D unresolved. Germline values: CDR1 MNHEY, CDR2 SVGEGT. This CDR3 has 13 residues. V gave up 2 bases and J gave up 1 base, with 3 bases separating them. The CDR3 loop reads CASSYRSNQPQHF. DNA for the CDR3: TGTGCCAGCAGTTACCGGAGCAATCAGCCCCAGCATTTT.

This clonotype was counted only a few times. This chain links TRBV5-6 with TRBJ1-6; D is possibly TRBD1 (5 bases). The CDR3 is 14 amino acids. Trimming took off 0 bases at V and 10 bases at J, with 11 bases between the two ends. Per the germline V gene, CDR1 is SGHDT and CDR2 is YYEEEE. CDR3 sequence reads: CASSLGQGRSPLHF. The CDR3 DNA is TGTGCCAGCAGCTTGGGCCAGGGCCGCTCACCCCTCCACTTT.

The chain has TRBV15 and TRBJ2-5; D may be TRBD2 (5 bases). This CDR3 contains 15 residues. Germline CDR1 reads LNHNV; CDR2 reads YYDKDF (reference sequence). V lost 0 bases, J lost 5 bases, and 13 bases lay in between. The CDR3 nucleotides are TGTGCCACCAGCAGAGATGGTGAGGGCGAGGAGACCCAGTACTTC. Encoded protein: CATSRDGEGEETQYF.